This T cell receptor (beta chain) was sequenced for a study of human T cells and chemical hapten exposure. The time point here: healthy volunteer bleed at 6 weeks. From whole blood left unfractionated, total RNA was extracted. TCRdb analysed the RACE reads with MiXCR anew, one entry per CDR3 protein. The sample consists of 65,000 or so distinct CDR3 sequences, about 6% of them appearing once. CDR3 length equals 15 residues. Trimming stripped 1 base from V and 0 bases from J, with 10 bases between. The V gene's germline CDR1 is SEHNR and CDR2 FQNEAQ (reference sequence). V and J are TRBV7-9 and TRBJ2-7; D is unresolved. The origin of this receptor is a female donor in good health. Some clones in this sample may be carry-over from other donors' samples. The sample was whole blood. This CDR3 reads CASSLGYRSSYEQYF. The CDR3 region has the DNA TGTGCCAGCAGCTTAGGCTACAGAAGCTCCTACGAGCAGTACTTC.